Reported below is one T cell receptor (beta chain). Its specificity is unknown. The sample belongs to a study of vaccination and CD4 T cells after COVID-19. The Oncomine TCR Beta short-read assay was applied to DNA of cultured CD4+ T cells. Someone extracted genomic DNA from cultured CD4+ T cells. MiXCR was run by TCRdb on the PCR reads, yielding one entry per CDR3 protein. The sample lists around 16,000 distinct CDR3 sequences, about three quarters occurring once. The CDR3 length is 18 residues. Sample treatment: approximately 11-day PBMC culture with coronavirus spike peptide pools or control peptides (ViraFEST assay). Before TCRs were sequenced, ViraFEST expanded antigen-specific T cells with peptide pools. Negative selection recovered the CD4+ T cells once they had spent more than eight days in culture.

The clonotype comes from a human donor who had recovered from COVID-19. Sequenced sample: CD4+ T cells from blood, cultured in vitro. The chain has TRBV21-1 and TRBJ2-7; the table's D call, TRBD1, has no DNA check behind it. TRBV21-1 is flagged as a pseudogene. CDR3 in amino acids: CASTLWRDRGYSSYEQYF. The CDR3 DNA reads as TGTGCCAGCACCCTCTGGAGGGACAGGGGATATAGCTCCTACGAGCAGTACTTC.